These 27 T cell receptor beta chains were all obtained from the same sample, sequenced in a study of T cell responses to AZD1222 COVID-19 vaccine. Produced via immunoSEQ multiplex PCR; TCRdb's table is partial and in-frame only. The sample lists approximately 160,000 clones; 87% were seen once. The sequencing here drew on peripheral blood, taken on day 0 of AZD1222 vaccination. The receptors stem from an adult in good health.

The rearrangement links TRBV19 to TRBJ2-1, with 7 bases identical to TRBD2. V lost 5 bases and J lost 6; bases outside the gene matches: 4. The CDR3 contains 13 residues. Germline loops: CDR1 LNHDA, CDR2 SQIVND (reference sequence). The CDR3 nucleotides are TGTGCCAGTAGTCTGGGGGGGGTCAATGAGCAGTTCTTC. Its translation is CASSLGGVNEQFF.

The V and J genes are TRBV6-5 and TRBJ1-1; no firm D call. The CDR3 contains 14 residues. The germline gives CDR1 MNHEY, CDR2 SVGAGI. V was shortened by 6 bases and J by 1 base, with 12 bases between the two germline ends. In nucleotides, the CDR3 is TGTGCCAGCAGCCGCAACAGAGCGAACACTGAAGCTTTCTTT. Its protein product is CASSRNRANTEAFF.

The chain combines TRBV11-2 with TRBJ2-7, with 7 bases that match TRBD2. Germline values: CDR1 SGHAT, CDR2 FQNNGV. V shed 3 bases, J shed 8 bases, and the junction held 10 bases outside the gene matches. The CDR3 is 14 residues long. The CDR3 DNA sequence: TGTGCCAGCAGCTTGCGGGAGTTAGACGGTCAGCAGTACTTC. Translation gives CASSLRELDGQQYF.

The V and J genes are TRBV5-5 and TRBJ2-7; TRBD1 agrees at 8 bases. V lost 5 bases to trimming and J lost 2 bases; unmatched junction nucleotides: 3. The CDR3 extends over 13 amino acids. In germline, CDR1 is SGHKS, CDR2 YYEKEE (reference sequence). The CDR3 sequence is CASRPGGAYEQYF. The CDR3 coding sequence is TGTGCCAGCAGGCCAGGGGGCGCCTACGAGCAGTACTTC.

CDR3 amino acids: CASTPSGGSPYNEQFF. CDR3 nucleotide sequence: TGTGCCAGCACACCGAGCGGTGGGAGTCCCTACAATGAGCAGTTCTTC. The chain couples TRBV7-3 to TRBJ2-1; tentative D call: TRBD2 (5 bases). This CDR3 comprises 16 residues. Deletions cut 7 bases from V and 2 bases from J, with 18 bases between. Germline CDR1 reads SGHTA; CDR2 reads FQGTGA. Filled out from reference TRBV7-3 and TRBJ2-1, the complete variable domain reads GAGVSQTPSNKVTEKGKYVELRCDPISGHTALYWYRQSLGQGPEFLIYFQGTGAADDSGLPNDRFFAVRPEGSVSTLKIQRTERGDSAVYLCASTPSGGSPYNEQFFGPGTRLTVL.

This CDR3 is CASSVVPQGNTGELFF. The CDR3 DNA reads as TGTGCCAGCAGCGTAGTTCCCCAGGGGAACACCGGGGAGCTGTTTTTT. This sequence joins TRBV9 and TRBJ2-2; TRBD1 might be the D (5 bases). In germline, CDR1 is SGDLS, CDR2 YYNGEE. There are 16 residues in the CDR3. V lost 0 bases to trimming and J lost 1 base, with 10 bases between them. The full variable domain, in which reference TRBV9 and TRBJ2-2 provide the parts outside the CDR3, is DSGVTQTPKHLITATGQRVTLRCSPRSGDLSVYWYQQSLDQGLQFLIQYYNGEERAKGNILERFSAQQFPDLHSELNLSSLELGDSALYFCASSVVPQGNTGELFFGEGSRLTVL.

The rearrangement links TRBV15 to TRBJ2-1; no firm D call. Germline lookup yields CDR1 LNHNV and CDR2 YYDKDF (reference sequence). This CDR3 comprises 17 residues. V lost 0 bases, J lost 5 bases, and 17 bases lay in between. CDR3 residues: CATSREIGSTPHNEQFF. DNA of the CDR3: TGTGCCACCAGCAGAGAAATCGGGTCGACCCCCCACAATGAGCAGTTCTTC.

The J gene is TRBJ1-5, the V gene TRBV14; D may be TRBD1 (6 bases). The germline V gene has CDR1 SGHDN and CDR2 FVKESK. CDR3 length equals 14 residues. V lost 2 bases, J lost 3 bases, and 8 bases lay in between. In DNA form, the CDR3 reads TGTGCCAGCAGCCAACAGGGGTTCAATCAGCCCCAGCATTTT. It is translated as CASSQQGFNQPQHF.

This rearrangement joins TRBV7-2 to TRBJ2-7; D gene ambiguous. Germline CDR1 is SGHTA and CDR2 is FQGNSA. Trimming shortened V by 2 bases and J by 1 base, and 12 bases separated the two germline ends. The CDR3 consists of 15 residues. The CDR3 nucleotides are TGTGCCAGCAGCTTAAGCCCCTCCCAGTCCTACGAGCAGTACTTC. Encoded protein: CASSLSPSQSYEQYF.

This rearrangement joins TRBV5-1 to TRBJ1-1; TRBD1 is a possible D gene (5 bases). V lost 0 bases and J lost 12, with 18 bases in between. The length of the CDR3 is 14 residues. The germline V gene encodes CDR1 SGHRS and CDR2 YFSETQ. As DNA, the CDR3 is TGCGCCAGCAGCTTGGAGGCGGGGCCGTTCCCCACTTTCTTT. Protein sequence: CASSLEAGPFPTFF.

The chain links TRBV2 to TRBJ2-3, with D maybe TRBD2 (6 bases). Trimming took 6 bases from V and 3 from J, leaving 19 bases between them. The V gene's germline CDR1 is SNHLY and CDR2 FYNNEI. The CDR3 has 16 amino acids. The CDR3 here is CASRYGLAGGTDTQYF. CDR3 sequence (DNA): TGTGCCAGCAGGTACGGCCTAGCTGGAGGGACAGATACGCAGTATTTT.

The rearrangement joins TRBV10-1 to TRBJ2-7, with TRBD1 matching 7 bases. CDR3 length: 14 residues. Unmatched junction bases numbered 10, after V lost 5 bases and J lost 6 bases. The V gene's germline CDR1 is WNHNN and CDR2 SYGVQD (reference sequence). Written as DNA, the CDR3 is TGCGCCAGCAGTTACTCGACAGGGTCACTCGAGCAGTACTTC. Translation: CASSYSTGSLEQYF.

The chain links TRBV6-1 to TRBJ2-4, with TRBD2 as a possible D gene (5 bases). The V end was cut by 7 bases, the J end by 1 base, with 8 bases between. The CDR3 has 13 amino acids. Germline values: CDR1 MNHNS, CDR2 SASEGT. This CDR3 reads CASTWEAKNIQYF. The CDR3 nucleotides are TGTGCCAGCACCTGGGAGGCCAAAAACATTCAGTACTTC.

This chain links TRBV7-9 with TRBJ1-2, with a weak D call TRBD1 (6 bases). Trimming shortened V by 3 bases and J by 4 bases, and 15 bases separated the two germline ends. The CDR3 loop spans 15 amino acids. Germline CDR1 and CDR2: SEHNR and FQNEAQ (reference sequence). In DNA form, the CDR3 reads TGTGCCAGCAGCTTGCGACAGGCCACCTTCTATGGCTACACCTTC. It is translated as CASSLRQATFYGYTF.

The genes are TRBV28 and TRBJ1-1; D possibly corresponds to TRBD1 (6 bases). The CDR3 spans 16 residues. Germline V CDR1 and CDR2: MDHEN, SYDVKM. V lost 2 bases and J lost 6, with 19 bases in between. CDR3 DNA sequence: TGTGCCAGCAGTTTAATAGGCAGGGGAATAGAATCTGAAGCTTTCTTT. This sequence encodes CASSLIGRGIESEAFF.

V is TRBV3-1 (or the pseudogene TRBV3-2) and J is TRBJ2-1, with TRBD2 identical over 10 bases. Germline CDR1 reads LGHDT; CDR2 reads YNNKEL (reference sequence). This CDR3 comprises 15 residues. V dropped 2 bases and J dropped 5; count of bases not matched to a gene: 3. CDR3 sequence reads: CASSQYSGGNNEQFF. The CDR3 DNA reads TGTGCCAGCAGCCAATATAGCGGGGGGAACAATGAGCAGTTCTTC.

The chain links TRBV5-4 to TRBJ2-7; 8 nucleotides agree with TRBD1. The CDR3 spans 15 residues. CDR1 is SGHNT, CDR2 YYREEE, per germline (reference sequence). The V and J ends lost 3 bases and 5 bases, in that order; junction bases with no gene match: 10. This CDR3 is CASSSPGGAIHEQYF. The CDR3, as DNA: TGTGCCAGCAGCTCCCCAGGGGGCGCTATCCACGAGCAGTACTTC.

This clone was counted only a few times. V and J are TRBV3-1 (or the pseudogene TRBV3-2) and TRBJ1-2; D gene uncertain. V was cut by 0 bases and J by 0 bases, with 11 bases left in between. Germline V lookup: CDR1 LGHDT, CDR2 YNNKEL (reference sequence). This CDR3 contains 16 residues. The CDR3 DNA reads as TGTGCCAGCAGCCAAGAGCCCCGTGGCTCTAACTATGGCTACACCTTC. This translates into CASSQEPRGSNYGYTF.

The V and J genes are TRBV10-3 and TRBJ2-7, with 9 nucleotides matching TRBD1. This CDR3 is built from 17 residues. Germline V gene sequence: CDR1 ENHRY, CDR2 SYGVKD. The junction had 16 bases not matched to a gene; V was cut back by 10 bases and J by 0 bases. In DNA, the CDR3 is TGTGCCACGCGCCGGGACAGGGCTCAGCGGTACTCCTACGAGCAGTACTTC. Encoded protein: CATRRDRAQRYSYEQYF.

The rearrangement joins TRBV19 to TRBJ1-5, with 9 bases aligning to TRBD1. Unmatched junction bases numbered 3, after V lost 8 bases and J lost 1 base. Germline V gene sequence: CDR1 LNHDA, CDR2 SQIVND (reference sequence). CDR3 length: 14 residues. This CDR3 is CASDRGASNQPQHF. The CDR3 DNA is TGTGCCAGTGACAGGGGGGCGAGCAATCAGCCCCAGCATTTT.

The sample holds a few counts of this clone. The same CDR3 arises from other DNA sequences in this sample as well. The chain links TRBV19 to TRBJ2-7; 8 bases line up with TRBD1. The CDR3 has 13 residues. CDR1 LNHDA and CDR2 SQIVND come from the germline V gene (reference sequence). V dropped 7 bases and J dropped 0; count of bases not matched to a gene: 2. Written as DNA, the CDR3 is TGTGCCAGTAAGGGGACAGGCTCCTACGAGCAGTACTTC. Translating it yields CASKGTGSYEQYF.

This clone was seen a single time. The gene calls are TRBV6-2 or TRBV6-3 and TRBJ2-7; TRBD1 is a possible D gene (6 bases). V shed 0 bases and J shed 6 bases, with 24 bases lying between them. The CDR3 spans 18 residues. Looked up from germline, CDR1 is MNHEY and CDR2 is SVGEGT. This chain's CDR3 is CASSYSKLGHTFIGEQYF. DNA of the CDR3: TGTGCCAGCAGTTACTCAAAATTGGGACACACATTTATTGGCGAGCAGTACTTC.

This chain links TRBV6-5 with TRBJ2-7; 12 bases fit TRBD1. From germline, CDR1 is MNHEY and CDR2 SVGAGI. V shed 10 bases, J shed 6 bases, and the junction held 7 bases outside the gene matches. The CDR3 loop spans 13 amino acids. The CDR3 region is CAIRGTGGSEQYF. The CDR3 DNA follows: TGTGCCATAAGGGGGACAGGGGGCAGCGAGCAGTACTTC.

This rearrangement joins TRBV6-5 to TRBJ1-3; no firm D call. V was cut by 8 bases and J by 1 base, with 12 bases left in between. The CDR3 loop spans 14 amino acids. CDR1 MNHEY and CDR2 SVGAGI come from the germline V gene. Written as DNA, the CDR3 is TGTGCCAGCTCCATGTCTTTTTCTGGAAACACCATATATTTT. Residues: CASSMSFSGNTIYF.

The chain uses TRBV11-2 and TRBJ2-7; D is ambiguous. The CDR3 covers 14 residues. Germline V gene data show CDR1 as SGHAT and CDR2 as FQNNGV. Trimming left V 5 bases short and J 3 bases short, with 14 bases between. The CDR3 DNA sequence: TGTGCCAGCAGCCCCCCCGGACCCTACTACGAGCAGTACTTC. Its protein product is CASSPPGPYYEQYF.

Regarding this clone: The junction and the germline gene differ at one end; a read error may be behind it. The chain joins TRBV4-1 to TRBJ1-1; D is possibly TRBD1 (5 bases). The CDR3 contains 16 residues. Germline lookup yields CDR1 MGHRA and CDR2 YSYEKL. This chain's CDR3 is CASRQEVYGGRTEAFF. DNA for the CDR3: TGCGCCAGCAGACAAGAGGTATACGGGGGAAGAACTGAAGCTTTCTTT.

The V and J genes are TRBV5-8 and TRBJ1-2; TRBD1 is a possible D gene (5 bases). V lost 0 bases and J 6 bases, leaving 9 bases between the germline ends. Germline-derived CDR1 and CDR2 are SGHTS and YDEGEE. This CDR3 is built from 13 residues. The CDR3 DNA sequence: TGTGCCAGCAGCTTGGGCAGGGTGGATGGCTACACCTTC. As protein: CASSLGRVDGYTF.